These 9 T cell receptor beta chains originate from one sample sequenced in a study of cytomegalovirus exposure and HLA in healthy donors (dated by TCRdb to 2016 to 2017). The method behind the library was the immunoSEQ multiplex PCR assay. For the multiplex PCR, a mixture combining 60 forward primers for TCR Vbeta segments and 13 reverse primers for TCR Jbeta segments was used. TCRdb took over this immuneACCESS table, retaining in-frame rearrangements with V and J assigned. Such tables are incomplete; in checked studies, under half of the missing clones stem from an unresolved V gene, and the remainder is unexplained. For this sample the table gives over 85,000 clones, of which roughly 79% were detected only once. The leading ten clones occupy roughly 2% of the sample. The sequencing sample was made of PBMCs. The receptors shown here come from a man in his forties or fifties in good health and CMV-seronegative.

This clone was recorded a few times. V gene TRBV6-5 combines with J gene TRBJ2-5, with TRBD2 as a possible D gene (7 bases). The germline gives CDR1 MNHEY, CDR2 SVGAGI. CDR3 length: 14 residues. V was trimmed by 5 bases and J by 5 bases, leaving 15 bases between them. The DNA for the CDR3 is TGTGCCAGCAGTGGGGGGGCAGGGTGGGAGACCCAGTACTTC. This codes for CASSGGAGWETQYF.

The chain links TRBV5-4 to TRBJ2-4, with D possibly matching TRBD1 (6 bases). V lost 1 base to trimming and J lost 0 bases, with 11 bases between them. The CDR3 loop spans 16 amino acids. Germline V gene sequence: CDR1 SGHNT, CDR2 YYREEE (reference sequence). CDR3 sequence (DNA): TGTGCCAGCAGCTTGTCCCCACAGGGAGCCAAAAACATTCAGTACTTC. Residues: CASSLSPQGAKNIQYF.

The rearrangement joins TRBV27 to TRBJ1-5; D gene unclear. This CDR3 is built from 14 residues. Looked up from germline, CDR1 is MNHEY and CDR2 is SMNVEV (reference sequence). V was cut by 1 base and J by 4 bases, with 8 bases left in between. CDR3 sequence: CASSLFRINQPQHF. For the CDR3, the DNA is TGTGCCAGCAGTTTATTCAGGATTAATCAGCCCCAGCATTTT.

This clone was detected a few times. The gene calls are TRBV5-1 and TRBJ2-5; possible D gene TRBD2, 6 bases. V was pared by 5 bases and J by 4 bases, with 9 bases between. Looked up from germline, CDR1 is SGHRS and CDR2 is YFSETQ. The CDR3 contains 12 residues. The chain's CDR3 is CASSPEGETQYF. The CDR3 DNA reads as TGCGCCAGCAGTCCGGAGGGAGAGACCCAGTACTTC.

This chain connects TRBV6-5 to TRBJ1-5; 9 nucleotides align to TRBD1. The J segment lost 3 bases and the V segment lost 5 bases, leaving 5 bases of the junction unmatched. CDR1 MNHEY and CDR2 SVGAGI come from the germline V gene. The CDR3 totals 15 residues. The CDR3 loop reads CASSPDRGSNQPQHF. Here the CDR3 DNA reads TGTGCCAGCAGTCCGGACAGGGGTTCCAATCAGCCCCAGCATTTT.

The chain carries TRBV28 and TRBJ2-2, with D possibly matching TRBD2 (6 bases). The CDR3 has 14 amino acids. Germline V gene sequence: CDR1 MDHEN, CDR2 SYDVKM. V lost 5 bases and J lost 3, with 10 bases in between. DNA for the CDR3: TGTGCCAGCAGTCAAGGCGGGGACACCGGGGAGCTGTTTTTT. Protein product: CASSQGGDTGELFF.

This clone was observed a handful of times. This chain links TRBV11-3 with TRBJ2-5; the D gene is possibly TRBD1 (5 bases). This CDR3 is built from 15 residues. Per germline, CDR1 SGHNT and CDR2 YENEEA. V was cut by 4 bases and J by 0 bases, with 12 bases left in between. CDR3 sequence (DNA): TGTGCCAGCAGCTCCAGGGCCAGCGACCAAGAGACCCAGTACTTC. This sequence encodes CASSSRASDQETQYF. The variable domain in full, completed from reference TRBV11-3 and TRBJ2-5, reads EAGVVQSPRYKIIEKKQPVAFWCNPISGHNTLYWYLQNLGQGPELLIRYENEEAVDDSQLPKDRFSAERLKGVDSTLKIQPAELGDSAVYLCASSSRASDQETQYFGPGTRLLVL.

This clone has only a few counts. The gene calls are TRBV19 and TRBJ1-3; D possibly corresponds to TRBD1 (6 bases). Germline values: CDR1 LNHDA, CDR2 SQIVND (reference sequence). This CDR3 spans 14 amino acids. V was pared by 3 bases and J by 2 bases, with 8 bases between. The DNA of the CDR3 is TGTGCCAGTAGTATTTGGGGGCCTGGAAACACCATATATTTT. Protein sequence: CASSIWGPGNTIYF.

The chain carries TRBV7-9 and TRBJ2-7; D might be TRBD2 (6 bases). Trimming pared 2 bases from V and 3 bases from J, leaving 14 bases between. The CDR3 runs 15 residues. In germline, CDR1 is SEHNR, CDR2 FQNEAQ (reference sequence). The CDR3 loop reads CASSLSGGLIYEQYF. CDR3 nucleotide sequence: TGTGCCAGCAGCTTATCCGGGGGTTTGATCTACGAGCAGTACTTC.